The 12 T cell receptor beta chains presented below share a single source sample, sequenced in a study of regulatory T cells. Their antigens are not known. The PCR used 52 TRBV and 13 TRBJ primers. TCRdb's copy holds only in-frame clones and misses some; the assay was immunoSEQ multiplex PCR. This sample yields tens of thousands of clones, of which 89% are seen a single time; about 2.5% belongs to the top ten. Findings and caveats of the study: In CD3G-deficient patients, conventional CD4+ T cells were enriched for hydrophobic CDR3 residues at positions 6 and 7.

The sequencing sample was made of conventional CD4+ T cells sorted from blood. Receptor source: a person between 18 and 30 years old with CD3G deficiency.

The V gene is TRBV7-2, the J gene TRBJ2-3; the D call may be TRBD1 or TRBD2 (5 bases each). The CDR3 length is 14 residues. CDR1 SGHTA and CDR2 FQGNSA come from the germline V gene. Trimming removed 5 bases from V and 2 bases from J, with 11 bases in between. The CDR3 here is CASSPGLVTDTQYF. CDR3 nucleotides: TGTGCCAGCAGCCCGGGGCTTGTCACAGATACGCAGTATTTT.

This clone has only one observation. The rearrangement uses TRBV6-1 and TRBJ2-1; tentatively, D is TRBD1 (7 bases). Germline CDR1 and CDR2: MNHNS and SASEGT. This CDR3 has 14 amino acids. V was pared by 10 bases and J by 10 bases, with 23 bases between. CDR3 protein: CATTTGGGRLEQFF. The CDR3, as DNA: TGTGCCACAACAACCGGAGGGGGCAGATTGGAGCAGTTCTTC.

This sequence joins TRBV28 and TRBJ2-7; 8 bases match TRBD1. This CDR3 has 14 amino acids. V was clipped by 6 bases and J by 8 bases; unmatched bases: 12. CDR1 and CDR2 (germline): MDHEN, SYDVKM. CDR3 loop: CASSWAGGAIQQYF. CDR3 DNA: TGTGCCAGCAGCTGGGCAGGGGGCGCGATCCAGCAGTACTTC.

V usage is TRBV7-9 and J usage is TRBJ2-1; TRBD2 matches at 12 bases. CDR1 is SEHNR, CDR2 FQNEAQ, per germline (reference sequence). J gave up 4 bases and V 2 bases, and 9 bases lay outside the gene matches. The CDR3 covers 18 residues. The CDR3 coding sequence is TGTGCCAGCAGCTTAATTCCCGGGACTAGCGGGCTTTACAATGAGCAGTTCTTC. The encoded protein is CASSLIPGTSGLYNEQFF.

The rearrangement joins TRBV28 to TRBJ2-4; D is ambiguous. V was cut by 4 bases and J by 6 bases, with 4 bases left in between. This CDR3 comprises 11 residues. Germline V gene lookup returns CDR1 MDHEN and CDR2 SYDVKM. The CDR3 DNA reads TGTGCCAGCAGTTACGGAAACATTCAGTACTTC. Protein sequence: CASSYGNIQYF.

The chain combines TRBV6-1 with TRBJ2-7, with D perhaps TRBD1 (6 bases). Trimming removed 7 bases from V and 10 bases from J, with 20 bases in between. Germline values: CDR1 MNHNS, CDR2 SASEGT. The CDR3 contains 13 residues. As DNA, the CDR3 is TGTGCCAGCAACAACAGGGTGCCTGGATTACAGTACTTC. Its protein product is CASNNRVPGLQYF.

CDR3 protein: CASSLNTGELFF. The CDR3 DNA is TGTGCCAGCTCATTGAACACCGGGGAGCTGTTTTTT. V is TRBV6-6 and J is TRBJ2-2; unclear D gene. V was trimmed by 8 bases and J by 1 base, leaving 5 bases between them. Germline assignment: CDR1 MNHNY and CDR2 SVGAGI (reference sequence). The CDR3 consists of 12 residues.

The genes are TRBV11-2 and TRBJ2-5; D is possibly TRBD1 (6 bases). Looked up from germline, CDR1 is SGHAT and CDR2 is FQNNGV. Deletions cut 5 bases from V and 2 bases from J, with 18 bases between. This CDR3 has 16 amino acids. The CDR3 loop reads CASSPGWGQGQETQYF. CDR3 nucleotides: TGTGCCAGCAGCCCCGGGTGGGGGCAGGGTCAAGAGACCCAGTACTTC.

This clone was counted once. V usage is TRBV6-1 and J usage is TRBJ1-4; D unresolved. The CDR3 is 15 residues long. Germline V gene lookup returns CDR1 MNHNS and CDR2 SASEGT. The germline V and J ends were trimmed by 1 base and 10 bases, with 16 bases remaining between them. The CDR3 is CASSEGEASGGKLFF. Written as DNA, the CDR3 is TGTGCCAGCAGTGAAGGGGAGGCCTCGGGCGGAAAACTGTTTTTT.

The chain has TRBV28 and TRBJ2-2; 8 bases are a match to TRBD1. V lost 4 bases, J lost 8 bases, and 12 bases stayed unmatched. The CDR3 is made up of 16 amino acids. Germline-derived CDR1 and CDR2 are MDHEN and SYDVKM. The CDR3 here is CASSSPRGPTRGELFF. The CDR3 DNA is TGTGCCAGCAGTTCCCCCAGGGGGCCGACTAGAGGGGAGCTGTTTTTT.

The chain is built from TRBV11-2 and TRBJ2-5; 11 nucleotides align to TRBD1. The J call is uncertain, as TRBJ2-7 better fits the DNA end. Germline V gene data show CDR1 as SGHAT and CDR2 as FQNNGV. The CDR3 sequence is 15 residues long. The chain's CDR3 is CASSSGTGGSYEQYF. As DNA, the CDR3 is TGTGCCAGCAGCTCTGGGACAGGGGGCTCCTACGAGCAGTACTTC.

The rearrangement uses TRBV18 and TRBJ2-3; the D gene is possibly TRBD1 (5 bases). The CDR3 loop spans 15 amino acids. Trimming left V 2 bases short and J 0 bases short, with 9 bases between. CDR1 and CDR2 from the germline V gene are KGHSH and LQKENI. The DNA of the CDR3 is TGTGCCAGCTCACCAGTGGGGCGGAGCACAGATACGCAGTATTTT. Translating it yields CASSPVGRSTDTQYF.